This TCR beta chain is from a study of T cells in Graves' hyperthyroidism and ophthalmopathy. The CDR3 sequence is 14 residues long. Germline CDR1 reads WNHNN; CDR2 reads SYGVQD (reference sequence). The germline V and J ends were trimmed by 10 bases and 6 bases, with 18 bases remaining between them. There were TCR beta CDR3 regions amplified from RNA transcripts. HTBI primers were the set used in a first-round RT-PCR of the TCR CDR3. One entry per CDR3 protein, called by TCRdb with MiXCR from the multiplex PCR reads. There are nearly 750,000 distinct CDR3 sequences in the sample; roughly a third occur only once, and about a third lies in the top ten. This clonotype was seen repeatedly, ten times or more.

The specimen was blood. The chain couples TRBV10-1 to TRBJ2-2, with D maybe TRBD2 (6 bases). The source of this sequence is a woman in her 40s with Graves' hyperthyroidism. The CDR3 coding sequence is TGCGCCACCCGGTTTGGGGGGTTAGCCGGGGAGCTGTTTTTT. Protein: CATRFGGLAGELFF.